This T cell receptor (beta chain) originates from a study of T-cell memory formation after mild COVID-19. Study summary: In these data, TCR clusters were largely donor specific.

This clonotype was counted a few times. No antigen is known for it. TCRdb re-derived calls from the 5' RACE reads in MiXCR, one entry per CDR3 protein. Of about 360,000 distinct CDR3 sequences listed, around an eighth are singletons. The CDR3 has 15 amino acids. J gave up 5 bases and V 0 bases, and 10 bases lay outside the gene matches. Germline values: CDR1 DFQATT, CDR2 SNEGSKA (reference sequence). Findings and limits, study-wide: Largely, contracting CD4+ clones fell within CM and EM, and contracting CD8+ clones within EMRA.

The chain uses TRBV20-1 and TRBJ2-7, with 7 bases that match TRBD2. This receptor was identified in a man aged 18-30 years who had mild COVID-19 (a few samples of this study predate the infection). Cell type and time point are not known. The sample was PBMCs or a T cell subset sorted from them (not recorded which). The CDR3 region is CSAREPGGRGDEQYF. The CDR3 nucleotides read TGCAGTGCTAGAGAGCCGGGGGGTCGGGGAGACGAGCAGTACTTC.